This paragraph covers one T cell receptor beta chain sequence. Its specificity is unknown. The record originates from a study of monozygotic twins with inflammatory bowel disease. Every donor provided one blood sample measuring approximately 2.5 ml. Study results and caveats: Fewer clonotypes were shared with others by IBD patients than by healthy twins, especially with disease activity.

This CDR3 contains 14 residues. Germline V gene sequence: CDR1 SNHLY, CDR2 FYNNEI. Per sample, reverse transcription was split into eight reactions. Each UMI, carrying a 6-nucleotide sample barcode, came from template switching. TCRdb reanalyzed the 5' RACE reads and collapses them to one entry per CDR3 protein, without DNA. The listing records roughly 200,000 distinct CDR3 sequences. The V call is TRBV2, the J call TRBJ1-2. Sequencing was carried out using blood. The clonotype comes from a human donor with ulcerative colitis or Crohn's disease, or a healthy co-twin of an affected twin (not recorded which). CDR3 residues: CASSEEAENYGYTF.